The sequence of this T cell receptor beta chain was determined in a study of blood T cell repertoires in COVID-19 (TCRdb year 2020). Looking at the study overall: Collaborator samples came from the United States, Italy and Spain and covered acute and convalescent phases of COVID-19. Where HLA class I and class II types were available, the types were taken from metadata supplied by the sample provider, not from assay-based typing. Subjects who had been exposed to COVID-19, were actively infected with it, or had recovered from it provided the deeply sampled blood TCRbeta repertoires that made up the dataset. The sample metadata nearly always contained a de-identified subject ID, COVID-19 status, age in years and sex. The prospective study material was composed of cDNA or gDNA derived from T cells, B-cell-depleted T cells, or PBMCs. The repertoires were made available in a free public database intended to serve as a resource for research on the immune response to SARS-CoV-2. Samples were obtained from the ongoing ImmuneRACE study (first 160 participants) and from 1,000 to 1,500 subjects provided by 6 global collaborators. Overall study outcomes, separate from this receptor: Clinical and demographic metadata were provided uncurated, with the amount varying by source and participant.

As to this clone: What antigen it recognizes has not been identified. No base quality information exists; no much larger clone differs at one position.

CDR1 and CDR2, per the germline V gene, are MDHEN and SYDVKM. V is pared back by 3 bases and J by 5 bases, with 7 bases lying between the germline termini. The CDR3, from cysteine to phenylalanine, totals 12 residues. The DNA shown is the 36-base CDR3, in frame from base 1. The immunoSEQ Assay, a bias-controlled multiplex PCR, was used to amplify TCRbeta CDR3 regions from genomic DNA. Turning to the authors' computational methods: Within the assay, amplification of reference gene primers was used to estimate how many nucleated cells each sample contained. Sequence reads were collapsed and filtered to measure the absolute abundance of every unique TCRbeta CDR3 rearrangement. Productive Simpson clonality was computed per sample as the square root of Simpson's diversity index over productive rearrangements. TCRdb took this table from immuneACCESS and kept in-frame rearrangements with V and J called. Such tables lack part of the clones; where checked against another copy, unresolved V genes explain under half of the gap, and the rest is unexplained. The V and J calls and clone size were taken over from that table, and D and trimming were inferred from the DNA. This sample comprises 25,000 to 35,000 clones, over 70% of them detected only once. Together, the top ten hold more than 15% of the sample.

Each collaborating institution followed its own protocols to collect whole blood in K2EDTA tubes. For TCRbeta analysis, collaborators shipped samples as frozen whole blood, isolated PBMCs, or DNA extracted from either of those sample types. The sequenced sample consisted of peripheral blood. This TCR derives from a woman aged 55 to 70 with acute or convalescent COVID-19. Rearrangement joined TRBV28 to TRBJ2-5, with the D gene too uncertain to name. The CDR3 sequence is CASSFPGETQYF. The DNA sequence is as follows: TGTGCCAGCAGTTTTCCCGGGGAGACCCAGTACTTC.